This entry describes one TCR beta chain. The record originates from a study of T cell responses to AZD1222 COVID-19 vaccine. This table comes from immunoSEQ multiplex PCR, and its TCRdb copy is limited to in-frame clones, with some not included. The sample holds approximately 100,000 clones, approximately 87% seen once. The V and J ends lost 4 bases and 0 bases respectively, with 7 bases between them. The length of the CDR3 is 14 residues. Germline values: CDR1 GTSNPN, CDR2 SVGIG (reference sequence). This receptor was taken from an adult who received the AZD1222 COVID-19 vaccine. This chain joins TRBV30 and TRBJ1-6; D not certain. The sequencing here drew on peripheral blood, taken 28 days after the second AZD1222 dose. The DNA for the CDR3 is TGTGCCTGGACCCGGACCTCCTATAATTCACCCCTCCACTTT. Its protein is CAWTRTSYNSPLHF.